This T cell receptor (beta chain) originates from a study of CD8 T cells in ankylosing spondylitis. On this clonotype: What it recognizes is unknown.

TCRdb called the 5' RACE reads again in MiXCR, with one record for every CDR3 protein. Of a few hundred thousand distinct CDR3 sequences in the sample, 18% were seen once. Study findings and constraints: Significant enrichment of disease-linked clones was reportedly seen in matched ankylosing spondylitis synovial fluid.

CDR3 length: 12 amino acids. V dropped 2 bases and J dropped 4 bases, with 6 bases sitting between them. The sequence came from a male donor with ankylosing spondylitis or in good health (not recorded which). The chain recombines TRBV12-3 or TRBV12-4 with TRBJ2-7; the D is unclear. Sequencing was carried out using blood, either unsorted or a sorted T cell fraction (not recorded which). The CDR3 DNA is TGTGCCAGCAGTTTACAACGATACGAGCAGTACTTC. This sequence encodes CASSLQRYEQYF.